The present T cell receptor (beta chain) was sequenced within a study of long-term antiretroviral therapy in people with HIV. Whole-study context: First collections came about a decade before the 2015 immediate-ART recommendation.

This CDR3 has 14 residues. Trimming left V 4 bases short and J 6 bases short, with 12 bases between. Germline V lookup: CDR1 SGHDN, CDR2 FVKESK. This clone was detected a few times. What it binds is not known. There was at least one pre-ART PBMC sample for each donor, plus at least two post-ART PBMC samples. An immunoSEQ assay, version v3.0, was performed at survey level. Profiling relied on immunoSEQ multiplex PCR, and the TCRdb table lists in-frame clones only, not all of them. The sample has around 13,000 clones; 75% to 90% are singletons. Study-wide results and limits: In samples taken after ART, diversity increased but remained below transplant donor control levels. The blood, collected between about 2004 and 2017, was possibly taken under older ART regimens.

This specimen was unsorted PBMCs, taken 3.2 years before starting antiretroviral therapy. The chain recombines TRBV14 with TRBJ2-2, with a tentative D call TRBD1 (5 bases). This receptor was identified in a middle-aged man with HIV. CDR3 sequence (DNA): TGTGCCAGCAGCCGAAAAGGGGCCCCCGGGGAGCTGTTTTTT. Its protein is CASSRKGAPGELFF. Combining the CDR3 with reference TRBV14 and TRBJ2-2 gives the whole variable domain EAGVTQFPSHSVIEKGQTVTLRCDPISGHDNLYWYRRVMGKEIKFLLHFVKESKQDESGMPNNRFLAERTGGTYSTLKVQPAELEDSGVYFCASSRKGAPGELFFGEGSRLTVL.